The rows below give T cell receptor beta chains drawn from one sample of a study of technical replicates of blood from a handful of donors. Assay: immunoSEQ multiplex PCR; the TCRdb copy retains only in-frame clones and omits some. The table shows tens of thousands of clones, with 90% to 95% occurring only once. Specimen: T cells isolated from PBMCs. These receptors came from a human donor in good health. CDR3s include the opening cysteine and the closing phenylalanine or tryptophan.

v_gene	j_gene	CDR3aa
TRBV5-1	TRBJ2-5	CASSLKTSGDETQYF
TRBV19	TRBJ1-5	CASSTRGNQPQHF
TRBV4-1	TRBJ2-1	CASSQNGLADISYNEQFF
TRBV4-2	TRBJ1-1	CASSPQRGTEAFF
TRBV6-5	TRBJ1-1	CASTDRVNTEAFF
TRBV25-1	TRBJ2-3	CARLGHSSTDTQYF
TRBV15	TRBJ2-4	CATTAGENIQYF
TRBV4-3	TRBJ2-7	CASSQDRTSGSVSYEQYF
TRBV15	TRBJ1-3	CATSRLGNTIYF
TRBV11-2	TRBJ2-7	CASTPRGLSYEQYF
TRBV28	TRBJ2-7	CASSLSPSEQYF
TRBV5-3	TRBJ1-5	CARSFVRQYQPQHF
TRBV11-2	TRBJ2-1	CASSFLGDSYNEQFF
TRBV9	TRBJ2-1	CASSVHWSSYNEQFF
TRBV6-5	TRBJ1-2	CASSYSDPGGGYGYTF
TRBV11-3	TRBJ2-1	CASSPSGTSSYNEQFF
TRBV6-5	TRBJ1-5	CASSYSASNQPQHF
TRBV28	TRBJ2-3	CASSSPGETLGTDTQYF
TRBV15	TRBJ2-1	CATSSDNYNEQFF
TRBV6-5	TRBJ2-5	CASSYSSPIETQYF
TRBV9	TRBJ1-2	CASSVDGTGIYGYTF
TRBV5-1	TRBJ2-5	CASSLVVTQETQYF
TRBV6-5	TRBJ1-2	CASSAMVSSSYGYTF
TRBV6-1	TRBJ1-4	CASSTGYWTNEKLFF
TRBV4-3	TRBJ2-7	CASSQEIAGPNYEQYF
TRBV9	TRBJ2-5	CASSATGTDQETQYF
TRBV7-9	TRBJ2-1	CASSPGHLFF
TRBV10-3	TRBJ1-1	CAIREVSEAFF
TRBV5-6	TRBJ2-7	CASSFGFLGEQYF
TRBV6-4	TRBJ2-1	CASSDQFKRTSGSDLRNEQFF
TRBV10-3	TRBJ1-2	CAISETGRGYTF
TRBV14	TRBJ2-6	CASSQVYGQGALGANVLTF
TRBV5-1	TRBJ1-2	CASSLTDSRSGYTF
TRBV6-1	TRBJ1-1	CASSSIWEAFF
TRBV2	TRBJ2-2	CASRLQVTGELFF
TRBV5-1	TRBJ2-6	CASFIGGSGANVLTF
TRBV5-1	TRBJ2-3	CASSLRSSVNTDTQYF
TRBV19	TRBJ2-5	CASSIGTSPNYQETQYF
TRBV9	TRBJ1-1	CASSAPGGTEAFF
TRBV11-2	TRBJ2-4	CASSLDTQVNIQYF
TRBV10-3	TRBJ1-4	CAITRGLDEKLFF
TRBV7-2	TRBJ1-2	CASSLSGSAYGYTF
TRBV18	TRBJ1-4	CASSPGGDRDEKLFF
TRBV7-3	TRBJ2-3	CASSSGLAGGDTQYF
TRBV19	TRBJ1-2	CASSLRLIQATTNYGYTF
TRBV6-5	TRBJ2-3	CASRTLAGGTDTQYF
TRBV28	TRBJ1-4	CASATLGGAEKLFF
TRBV7-6	TRBJ2-3	CASSLTASGRTDTQYF
TRBV5-1	TRBJ2-3	CASSLVASGTDTQYF